This paragraph covers one TCR beta chain sequence. Per the germline V gene, CDR1 is SGHTA and CDR2 is FQGNSA. V gave up 5 bases and J gave up 8 bases; unmatched junction bases: 11. CDR3 length: 15 residues. Clones were sequenced by immunoSEQ multiplex PCR, and TCRdb holds only the in-frame ones, with some missing. The sample holds 110,000 or so clones; 70% to 90% are singletons and the top ten take less than 8.5%. The data were obtained in a study of blood T cell repertoires in COVID-19. As for the study in general: PBMCs, B-cell-depleted T cells, or T cells provided the cDNA or gDNA that made up the material.

The V and J genes are TRBV7-2 and TRBJ1-4; 7 bases line up with TRBD1. The sample was peripheral blood. The receptor comes from a woman in her 70s who had recovered from COVID-19. CDR3 in amino acids: CASSPLVGQYEKLFF. CDR3 in DNA: TGTGCCAGCAGCCCCTTGGTGGGACAGTACGAAAAACTGTTTTTT.